This T cell receptor (beta chain) was recorded in a study of CD8 T cells in ankylosing spondylitis. MiXCR was run by TCRdb on the 5' RACE reads, yielding one entry per CDR3 protein. The repertoire includes a few hundred thousand distinct CDR3 sequences, around 18% of them detected once, and about 8% sits in the top ten. The length of the CDR3 is 18 residues. The germline gives CDR1 SGHAT, CDR2 FQNNGV. V gave up 3 bases and J gave up 1 base, with 21 bases separating them. The study's findings and limits: Those disease-linked clones were CD8+; they were also relatively rare in peripheral blood. Under 10 highly homologous variants formed a TCR beta motif that appeared characteristic of ankylosing spondylitis blood.

As to this clonotype: Antigen unknown.

Sequenced material: blood, either unsorted or a sorted T cell fraction (not recorded which). This chain connects TRBV11-2 to TRBJ1-1; perhaps TRBD1 as D (6 bases). This clonotype was sampled from a male donor with ankylosing spondylitis or in good health (not recorded which). DNA of the CDR3: TGTGCCAGCAGCTTTCAATTGGTCACCGGGACAAAGAACACTGAAGCTTTCTTT. Translation gives CASSFQLVTGTKNTEAFF.